This T cell receptor beta chain was retrieved from a study of response to subunit inactivated influenza vaccine. This CDR3 contains 16 residues. After removal of 6 bases from V and 7 bases from J, the junction contained 13 bases not matched to a gene. Germline loops: CDR1 MNHNS, CDR2 SASEGT. Study outcomes and limitations: Each seasonal influenza vaccination recruits few new T cells, the authors suggested.

This clonotype was detected only a few times. Antigen: not known. TCRdb re-analysed the RT-PCR reads in MiXCR, keeping a single row per CDR3 protein. The data show under 550,000 distinct CDR3 sequences, 7.2% seen once. This receptor was obtained from a man aged 50-75 years who received an inactivated influenza vaccine. The sample was PBMCs from blood, taken 23 months after vaccination. The chain links TRBV6-1 to TRBJ2-1; 9 positions match TRBD2. The CDR3 DNA reads as TGTGCCAGCAGACAAATTAGCGGGAGCGGGTTAAATGAGCAGTTCTTC. It codes for CASRQISGSGLNEQFF.